These 32 T cell receptor beta chains came from one sample sequenced in a study of blood T cell repertoires in COVID-19. TCRdb's table, derived via immunoSEQ multiplex PCR, lists solely in-frame clones and lacks some. The sample shows 450,000 to 500,000 clones, around nine tenths of them seen only once. Sequenced: PBMCs or T cells enriched from blood (not recorded which). The receptors come from a woman aged 60-75 years who had recovered from COVID-19.

This clone has a single count. The chain links TRBV3-1 (or the pseudogene TRBV3-2) to TRBJ1-1; 7 bases agree with TRBD1. Looked up from germline, CDR1 is LGHDT and CDR2 is YNNKEL (reference sequence). Trimming removed 6 bases from V and 2 bases from J; junction bases left unmatched: 6. The CDR3 covers 14 residues. The CDR3 DNA sequence: TGTGCCAGCAGTCTGACAGGGCTTAACACTGAAGCTTTCTTT. Protein product: CASSLTGLNTEAFF.

In this sample, this clone turned up once. The gene calls are TRBV6-5 and TRBJ2-2; a weak D match, TRBD1 (5 bases). The V end was cut by 6 bases, the J end by 4 bases, with 12 bases between. The CDR3 consists of 14 residues. Germline V gene sequence: CDR1 MNHEY, CDR2 SVGAGI. The CDR3 spells CASRPLRVTGELFF. Written as DNA, the CDR3 is TGTGCCAGCAGACCCCTCAGGGTCACCGGGGAGCTGTTTTTT.

The DNA of the CDR3 is TGTGCCAGCAGAGATGGGGGACAGGGGGGAAACACCATATATTTT. Protein: CASRDGGQGGNTIYF. This sequence joins TRBV6-5 and TRBJ1-3, with 10 bases matching TRBD1. V trimming: 6 bases; J trimming: 4 bases; junction bases outside the gene matches: 6. Germline V gene data show CDR1 as MNHEY and CDR2 as SVGAGI. The CDR3 is made up of 15 amino acids.

The genes are TRBV11-2 and TRBJ2-7; TRBD1 agrees at 10 bases. The germline V gene encodes CDR1 SGHAT and CDR2 FQNNGV. J lost 7 bases, V lost 5 bases, and 5 bases had no gene match. CDR3 length: 13 residues. CDR3 bases: TGTGCCAGCAGCGTCGGACAGGGGGTTGAGCAGTACTTC. The encoded protein is CASSVGQGVEQYF.

This clone was detected only a few times. The chain couples TRBV5-1 to TRBJ1-1; D remains unclear. The CDR3 has 13 residues. The V gene's germline CDR1 is SGHRS and CDR2 YFSETQ. V was trimmed by 4 bases and J by 4 bases, leaving 11 bases between them. CDR3 protein: CASSDGGSTEAFF. Written as DNA, the CDR3 is TGCGCCAGCAGCGACGGAGGGAGCACTGAAGCTTTCTTT.

J is TRBJ1-2 and V is TRBV29-1; D is ambiguous. Looked up from germline, CDR1 is SQVTM and CDR2 is ANQGSEA. The CDR3 has 15 residues. V was pared by 0 bases and J by 0 bases, with 11 bases between. The CDR3 DNA is TGCAGCGTTGAAGATCCATTGCGGCCTAACTATGGCTACACCTTC. This codes for CSVEDPLRPNYGYTF.

The chain uses TRBV19 and TRBJ2-2; 11 bases align to TRBD1. V dropped 5 bases and J dropped 3; count of bases not matched to a gene: 8. This CDR3 is built from 17 residues. CDR1 and CDR2 (germline): LNHDA, SQIVND (reference sequence). The CDR3 protein is CASSSGQGELYTGELFF. Here the CDR3 DNA reads TGTGCCAGTAGTTCGGGACAGGGGGAACTCTACACCGGGGAGCTGTTTTTT.

CDR3 region: CASSPQAGEAFF. CDR3 nucleotides: TGTGCCAGCTCACCCCAAGCAGGGGAAGCTTTCTTT. This rearrangement joins TRBV18 to TRBJ1-1, with a tentative D call TRBD1 (5 bases). V was pared by 3 bases and J by 8 bases, with 10 bases between. Looked up from germline, CDR1 is KGHSH and CDR2 is LQKENI. The CDR3 length is 12 residues.

The gene calls are TRBV9 and TRBJ1-5; D is unresolved. The CDR3 contains 15 residues. Germline V CDR1 and CDR2: SGDLS, YYNGEE. With 0 bases removed from V and 0 bases from J, the gap between germline ends came to 7 bases. The CDR3 sequence: CASSVGVYSNQPQHF. In nucleotides, the CDR3 is TGTGCCAGCAGCGTAGGTGTCTATAGCAATCAGCCCCAGCATTTT.

At least ten counts were recorded for this clone. The chain joins TRBV28 to TRBJ1-4, with D unresolved. CDR1 is MDHEN, CDR2 SYDVKM, per germline. Deletions cut 2 bases from V and 9 bases from J, with 10 bases between. CDR3 size: 13 residues. For the CDR3, the DNA is TGTGCCAGCAGTTTAACGGGGATTAAAAAACTGTTTTTT. It translates to CASSLTGIKKLFF.

In its sample, this clone was seen once. CDR3 coding DNA: TGTGCCAGCAGCGTCGACCCCCAGGGTTCCTATGGCTACACCTTC. Its protein is CASSVDPQGSYGYTF. This rearrangement joins TRBV9 to TRBJ1-2; maybe TRBD1 (5 bases). In germline, CDR1 is SGDLS, CDR2 YYNGEE. The CDR3 consists of 15 residues. V gave up 2 bases and J gave up 4 bases, with 15 bases separating them.

This clone was seen just once. The chain couples TRBV19 to TRBJ1-5; 7 nucleotides agree with TRBD1. V dropped 4 bases and J dropped 3; count of bases not matched to a gene: 3. Germline CDR1 is LNHDA and CDR2 is SQIVND (reference sequence). The CDR3 totals 14 residues. The CDR3 DNA is TGTGCCAGTAGTACAACAGGGGACAATCAGCCCCAGCATTTT. Residues: CASSTTGDNQPQHF.

The chain carries TRBV5-1 and TRBJ2-3; no clear D gene. There are 14 residues in the CDR3. V lost 6 bases and J lost 9, with 20 bases in between. Germline V CDR1 and CDR2: SGHRS, YFSETQ. The CDR3 sequence is CASNGVVRGETQYF. Written as DNA, the CDR3 is TGCGCCAGCAACGGCGTAGTACGCGGAGAGACGCAGTATTTT.

This clone was detected a few times. The chain employs TRBV11-2 and TRBJ1-6; 10 bases are shared with TRBD1. Per the germline V gene, CDR1 is SGHAT and CDR2 is FQNNGV. Germline trimming cut 0 bases from V and 7 bases from J; bases unmatched to any gene: 3. This CDR3 spans 16 amino acids. CDR3 nucleotides: TGTGCCAGCAGCTTAGAGACAGGGGGCGGCAATTCACCCCTCCACTTT. Its translation: CASSLETGGGNSPLHF. The whole variable domain, remainder taken from reference TRBV11-2 and TRBJ1-6, is EAGVAQSPRYKIIEKRQSVAFWCNPISGHATLYWYQQILGQGPKLLIQFQNNGVVDDSQLPKDRFSAERLKGVDSTLKIQPAKLEDSAVYLCASSLETGGGNSPLHFGNGTRLTVT.

The chain links TRBV28 to TRBJ1-3; 8 bases align to TRBD1. Trimming cost V 3 bases and J 7 bases; bases outside gene matches: 5. This CDR3 has 14 amino acids. Per the germline V gene, CDR1 is MDHEN and CDR2 is SYDVKM. In nucleotides, the CDR3 is TGTGCCAGCAGTTTTCCGCAGGGGGCTAACACCATATATTTT. Residues: CASSFPQGANTIYF.

V usage is TRBV2 and J usage is TRBJ1-6; 10 bases agree with TRBD1. Per germline, CDR1 SNHLY and CDR2 FYNNEI. CDR3 length equals 14 residues. Trimming cost V 6 bases and J 9 bases; bases outside gene matches: 5. The CDR3 DNA reads as TGTGCCAGCAGCATCGACAGGGGGCCTTCACCCCTCCACTTT. Protein: CASSIDRGPSPLHF.

This chain links TRBV6-1 with TRBJ1-4; the D is unclear. The V gene's germline CDR1 is MNHNS and CDR2 SASEGT. The CDR3 is 13 residues long. The V end lost 2 bases, the J end lost 8 bases, and 9 bases lay between the germline ends. Written as DNA, the CDR3 is TGTGCCAGCAGTGAAACAACCTTAGAAAAACTGTTTTTT. Its translation is CASSETTLEKLFF.

The V and J genes are TRBV6-6 and TRBJ1-5; D ambiguous. The germline V gene has CDR1 MNHNY and CDR2 SVGAGI (reference sequence). This CDR3 region has 12 residues. V gave up 7 bases and J gave up 9 bases, with 13 bases separating them. As DNA, the CDR3 is TGTGCCAGCAAAAGGTTGACGGGGCCCCAGCATTTT. This translates into CASKRLTGPQHF.

The rearrangement joins TRBV7-9 to TRBJ1-1; D gene uncertain. This CDR3 has 13 residues. With 3 bases removed from V and 6 bases from J, the gap between germline ends came to 11 bases. Germline CDR1 reads SEHNR; CDR2 reads FQNEAQ (reference sequence). The CDR3 region is CASSFIPGAEAFF. DNA for the CDR3: TGTGCCAGCAGCTTCATCCCCGGGGCTGAAGCTTTCTTT.

The table lists this clone with a count of one. The rearrangement links TRBV11-3 to TRBJ2-7, with a possible D match to TRBD2 (5 bases). CDR1 and CDR2 (germline): SGHNT, YENEEA. Trimming removed 4 bases at V and 4 bases at J, with 14 bases between. This CDR3 has 14 amino acids. CDR3 nucleotide sequence: TGTGCCAGCAGCTCCCTGGACTCGCCATACGAGCAGTACGTC. It yields the protein CASSSLDSPYEQYV.

V is TRBV7-2 and J is TRBJ2-7; 11 positions agree with TRBD2. The germline CDR1 and CDR2 sequences are SGHTA and FQGNSA. The ends lost 3 bases at V and 2 bases at J; junction bases unmatched: 0. The CDR3 spans 14 residues. The CDR3 DNA reads as TGTGCCAGCAGCTTTAGCGGGGGGGCCTACGAGCAGTACTTC. Translated, it gives CASSFSGGAYEQYF. Full variable domain (rest looked up from reference TRBV7-2 and TRBJ2-7): GAGVSQSPSNKVTEKGKDVELRCDPISGHTALYWYRQSLGQGLEFLIYFQGNSAPDKSGLPSDRFSAERTGGSVSTLTIQRTQQEDSAVYLCASSFSGGAYEQYFGPGTRLTVT.

The chain carries TRBV28 and TRBJ2-3; D possibly corresponds to TRBD2 (5 bases). Looked up from germline, CDR1 is MDHEN and CDR2 is SYDVKM. Trimming stripped 8 bases from V and 7 bases from J, with 7 bases between. The CDR3 has 10 residues. CDR3 bases: TGTGCCAGCGGAGGCCATACGCAGTATTTT. Translated, it gives CASGGHTQYF.

This chain uses TRBV6-6 with TRBJ1-2; tentatively, D is TRBD1 (6 bases). Germline V gene sequence: CDR1 MNHNY, CDR2 SVGAGI (reference sequence). Trimming cost V 6 bases and J 6 bases, with 11 bases left between them. The CDR3 consists of 12 residues. CDR3 in DNA: TGTGCCAGCAGCAGGGGTATGGATGGCTACACCTTC. Its protein product is CASSRGMDGYTF.

The chain uses TRBV24-1 and TRBJ1-1, with D unresolved. The CDR3 consists of 13 residues. Deletions cut 6 bases from V and 0 bases from J, with 7 bases between. CDR1 and CDR2 from the germline V gene are KGHDR and SFDVKD. Written as DNA, the CDR3 is TGTGCCACCAGTAGCAAGTTGAACACTGAAGCTTTCTTT. It yields the protein CATSSKLNTEAFF.

This chain links TRBV5-4 with TRBJ2-1, with 10 positions matching TRBD2. Looked up from germline, CDR1 is SGHNT and CDR2 is YYREEE (reference sequence). The V segment lost 4 bases and the J segment 7 bases; nucleotides outside the gene matches: 8. This CDR3 is 15 amino acids long. This CDR3 is CASSPGGLAPNEQFF. In DNA form, the CDR3 reads TGTGCCAGCAGCCCGGGGGGACTAGCGCCAAATGAGCAGTTCTTC.

This sequence joins TRBV2 and TRBJ1-5; TRBD1 might be the D (5 bases). Deletions cut 3 bases from V and 3 bases from J, with 12 bases between. The CDR3 is made up of 15 amino acids. Germline V lookup: CDR1 SNHLY, CDR2 FYNNEI. This CDR3 is CASSEGQGLNQPQHF. For the CDR3, the DNA is TGTGCCAGCAGTGAGGGGCAGGGTCTCAATCAGCCCCAGCATTTT. Full variable domain (missing parts from reference TRBV2 and TRBJ1-5): EPEVTQTPSHQVTQMGQEVILRCVPISNHLYFYWYRQILGQKVEFLVSFYNNEISEKSEIFDDQFSVERPDGSNFTLKIRSTKLEDSAMYFCASSEGQGLNQPQHFGDGTRLSIL.

The chain joins TRBV29-1 to TRBJ1-1; D not resolved. This CDR3 contains 13 residues. Germline V lookup: CDR1 SQVTM, CDR2 ANQGSEA. V was shortened by 8 bases and J by 0 bases, with 13 bases between the two germline ends. CDR3 sequence reads: CSSRGVMNTEAFF. The CDR3 coding sequence is TGCAGCTCCCGCGGTGTCATGAACACTGAAGCTTTCTTT.

The gene calls are TRBV27 and TRBJ1-3, with 7 bases aligning to TRBD1. This CDR3 has 15 amino acids. CDR1 and CDR2 (germline): MNHEY, SMNVEV (reference sequence). J was trimmed by 0 bases and V by 5 bases; bases with no gene match: 4. Written as DNA, the CDR3 is TGTGCCAGCAGTAGGGGACAGTTCTCTGGAAACACCATATATTTT. Translating it yields CASSRGQFSGNTIYF.

The chain recombines TRBV6-5 with TRBJ2-5; 7 nucleotides align to TRBD1. Germline V lookup: CDR1 MNHEY, CDR2 SVGAGI. V lost 7 bases, J lost 1 base, and 6 bases stayed unmatched. The CDR3 consists of 14 residues. DNA of the CDR3: TGTGCCAGCACCCAGGACAGGCTCCAAGAGACCCAGTACTTC. This encodes CASTQDRLQETQYF.

This rearrangement joins TRBV24-1 to TRBJ2-1; 7 bases agree with TRBD2. The ends lost 4 bases at V and 4 bases at J; junction bases unmatched: 6. The CDR3 is 15 amino acids. The germline CDR1 and CDR2 sequences are KGHDR and SFDVKD. The CDR3 sequence is CATSEASGTYNEQFF. CDR3 sequence (DNA): TGTGCCACCAGTGAGGCTAGCGGTACTTACAATGAGCAGTTCTTC.

The rearrangement links TRBV5-1 to TRBJ1-4, with 8 positions matching TRBD1. There are 14 residues in the CDR3. CDR1 is SGHRS and CDR2 is YFSETQ in the germline V gene. Trimming at V came to 4 bases and at J to 8 bases, leaving 7 bases not matched to a gene. The CDR3: CASSTGQETEKLFF. Here the CDR3 DNA reads TGCGCCAGCAGCACGGGACAGGAAACCGAAAAACTGTTTTTT.

CDR3 nucleotides: TGTGCCAGTAAAGAGGAAGTTAGCAATCAGCCCCAGCATTTT. Encoded protein: CASKEEVSNQPQHF. This chain connects TRBV2 to TRBJ1-5; D uncertain. The CDR3 has 14 amino acids. Per germline, CDR1 SNHLY and CDR2 FYNNEI. The ends were cut back, 9 bases at V and 0 bases at J, with 12 bases in the middle.